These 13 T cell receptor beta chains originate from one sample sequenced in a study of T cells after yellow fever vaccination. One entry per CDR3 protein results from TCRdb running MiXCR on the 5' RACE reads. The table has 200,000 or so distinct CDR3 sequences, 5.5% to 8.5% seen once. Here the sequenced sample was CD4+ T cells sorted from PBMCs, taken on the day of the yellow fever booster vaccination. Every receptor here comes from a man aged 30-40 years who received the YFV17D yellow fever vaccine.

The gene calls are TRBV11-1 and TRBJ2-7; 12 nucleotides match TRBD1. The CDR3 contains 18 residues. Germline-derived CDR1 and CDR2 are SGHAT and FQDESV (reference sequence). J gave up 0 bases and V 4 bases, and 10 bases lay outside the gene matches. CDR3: CASSSGTGGSLGSYEQYF. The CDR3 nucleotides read TGTGCCAGCAGCTCCGGGACAGGGGGCTCCCTGGGCTCCTACGAGCAGTACTTC.

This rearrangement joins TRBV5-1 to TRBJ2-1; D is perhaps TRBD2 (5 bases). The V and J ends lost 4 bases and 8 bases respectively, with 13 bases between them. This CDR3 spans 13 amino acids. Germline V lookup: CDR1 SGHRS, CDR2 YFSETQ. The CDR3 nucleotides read TGCGCCAGCAGCGGTCGACCCGGGGATGAGCAGTTCTTC. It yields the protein CASSGRPGDEQFF. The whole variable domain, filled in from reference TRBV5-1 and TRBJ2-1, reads KAGVTQTPRYLIKTRGQQVTLSCSPISGHRSVSWYQQTPGQGLQFLFEYFSETQRNKGNFPGRFSGRQFSNSRSEMNVSTLELGDSALYLCASSGRPGDEQFFGPGTRLTVL.

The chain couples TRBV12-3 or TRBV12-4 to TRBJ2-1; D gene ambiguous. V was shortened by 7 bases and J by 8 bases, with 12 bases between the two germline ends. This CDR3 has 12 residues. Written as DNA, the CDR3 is TGTGCCAGCAATCGAACCTCCGATGAGCAGTTCTTC. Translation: CASNRTSDEQFF.

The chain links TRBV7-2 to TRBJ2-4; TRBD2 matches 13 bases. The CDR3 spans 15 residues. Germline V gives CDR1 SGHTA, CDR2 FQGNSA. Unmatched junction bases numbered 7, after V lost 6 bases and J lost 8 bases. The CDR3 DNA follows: TGTGCCAGCAGACCGACTAGCGGGAGGAGGCACATTCAGTACTTC. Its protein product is CASRPTSGRRHIQYF. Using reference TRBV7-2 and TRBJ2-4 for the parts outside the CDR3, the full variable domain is GAGVSQSPSNKVTEKGKDVELRCDPISGHTALYWYRQSLGQGLEFLIYFQGNSAPDKSGLPSDRFSAERTGGSVSTLTIQRTQQEDSAVYLCASRPTSGRRHIQYFGAGTRLSVL.

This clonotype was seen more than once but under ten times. As DNA, the CDR3 is TGTGCCACCAGCAGAGATCCCGGGGACAGTCCCCAGCATTTT. The encoded protein is CATSRDPGDSPQHF. The chain couples TRBV15 to TRBJ1-5, with 7 bases aligning to TRBD1. Germline lookup yields CDR1 LNHNV and CDR2 YYDKDF (reference sequence). V dropped 0 bases and J dropped 10; count of bases not matched to a gene: 6. CDR3 size: 14 residues.

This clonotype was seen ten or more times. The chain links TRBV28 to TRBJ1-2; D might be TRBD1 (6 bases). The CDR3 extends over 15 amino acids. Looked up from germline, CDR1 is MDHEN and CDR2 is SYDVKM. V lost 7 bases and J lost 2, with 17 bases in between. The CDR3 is CASTRGHGSNYGYTF. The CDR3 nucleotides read TGTGCCAGCACCCGGGGACACGGGTCGAACTATGGCTACACCTTC.

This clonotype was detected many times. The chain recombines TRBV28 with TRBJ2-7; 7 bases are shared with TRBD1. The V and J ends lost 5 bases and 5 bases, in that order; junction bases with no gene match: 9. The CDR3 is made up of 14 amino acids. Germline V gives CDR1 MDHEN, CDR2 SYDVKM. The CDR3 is CASSRQGVRNEQYF. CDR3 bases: TGTGCCAGCAGTAGACAGGGTGTAAGGAACGAGCAGTACTTC.

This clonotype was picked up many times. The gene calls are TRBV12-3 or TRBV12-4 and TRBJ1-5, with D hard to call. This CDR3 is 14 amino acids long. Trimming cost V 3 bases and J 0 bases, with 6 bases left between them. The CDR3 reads CASSFGYSNQPQHF. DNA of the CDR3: TGTGCCAGCAGTTTCGGGTATAGCAATCAGCCCCAGCATTTT.

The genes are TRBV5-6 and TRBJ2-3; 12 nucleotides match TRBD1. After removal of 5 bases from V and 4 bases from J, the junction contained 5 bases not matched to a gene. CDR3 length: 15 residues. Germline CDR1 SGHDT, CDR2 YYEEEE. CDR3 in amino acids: CASRRDRGQADTQYF. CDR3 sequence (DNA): TGTGCCAGCAGGCGGGACAGGGGGCAAGCAGATACGCAGTATTTT.

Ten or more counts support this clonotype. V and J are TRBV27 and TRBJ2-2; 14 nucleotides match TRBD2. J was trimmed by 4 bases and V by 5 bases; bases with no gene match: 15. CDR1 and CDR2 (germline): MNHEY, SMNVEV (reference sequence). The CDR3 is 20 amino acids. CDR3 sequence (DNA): TGTGCCAGCAGTCCGAGCCCAACCGGGACTAGCGGGAGTGGCACCGGGGAGCTGTTTTTT. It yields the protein CASSPSPTGTSGSGTGELFF.

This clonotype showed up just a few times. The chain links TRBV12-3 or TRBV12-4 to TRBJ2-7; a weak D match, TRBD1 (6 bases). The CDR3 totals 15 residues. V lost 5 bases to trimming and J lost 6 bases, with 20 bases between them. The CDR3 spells CASSVDRDLPTEQYF. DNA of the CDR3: TGTGCCAGCAGTGTGGACAGAGACCTGCCAACCGAGCAGTACTTC.

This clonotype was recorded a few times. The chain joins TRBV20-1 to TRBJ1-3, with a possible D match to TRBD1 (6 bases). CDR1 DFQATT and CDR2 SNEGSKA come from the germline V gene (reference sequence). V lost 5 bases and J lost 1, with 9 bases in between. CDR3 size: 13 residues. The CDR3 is CSASQGSGNTIYF. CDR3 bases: TGCAGTGCTTCACAGGGTTCTGGAAACACCATATATTTT.

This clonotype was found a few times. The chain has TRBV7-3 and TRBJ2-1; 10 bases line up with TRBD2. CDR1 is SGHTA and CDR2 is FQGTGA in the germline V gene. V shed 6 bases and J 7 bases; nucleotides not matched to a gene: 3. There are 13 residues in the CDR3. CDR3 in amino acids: CASSRAGGNEQFF. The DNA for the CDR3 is TGTGCCAGCAGTCGAGCGGGGGGGAATGAGCAGTTCTTC.